These T cell receptor beta chains were read from a single sample in a study of T cells in Graves' hyperthyroidism and ophthalmopathy. TCRdb used MiXCR to reprocess the multiplex PCR reads, holding one entry per CDR3 protein. In the table there are some 720,000 distinct CDR3 sequences, about a sixth of which are singletons. Input material: blood. These receptors came from a man between 18 and 29 years old with Graves' hyperthyroidism. Both conserved end residues are part of each CDR3. The order of the fields is J gene, D gene, V gene, clone size, CDR3 protein, CDR3 DNA. The D gene is left open where the match is weak. Not every row has a clone size; where given, it reads once, few, many or a size class.

TRBJ1-2,.,TRBV11-3,.,CASSSRELGGYTF,TGTGCCAGCAGCTCCAGGGAGCTCGGTGGCTACACCTTC
TRBJ2-5,.,TRBV7-9,.,CASSPQSPDQETQYF,TGTGCCAGCAGCCCCCAGAGCCCAGACCAAGAGACCCAGTACTTC
TRBJ2-3,TRBD2,TRBV12-3/TRBV12-4,many,CASSSLGLAGGKDTQYF,TGTGCCAGCAGTTCTCTGGGACTAGCGGGAGGGAAAGATACGCAGTATTTT
TRBJ2-1,.,TRBV4-1,many,CASSQDRDGIGLFEQFF,TGCGCCAGCAGCCAAGATCGGGACGGGATTGGCTTATTTGAGCAGTTCTTC
TRBJ1-1,.,TRBV28,.,CASSSIDFRGMNTGAFF,TGTGCCAGCAGTTCGATCGATTTCCGGGGCATGAACACTGGAGCTTTCTTT
TRBJ1-4,.,TRBV6-6,.,CASSYSGRTNEKLFF,TGTGCCAGCAGTTACTCTGGGAGAACTAATGAAAAACTGTTTTTT
TRBJ2-7,TRBD1,TRBV12-3/TRBV12-4,many,CASPLGGYYEQYF,TGTGCCAGCCCTCTAGGGGGCTACTACGAGCAGTACTTC
TRBJ2-3,TRBD2,TRBV11-2,many,CASSLVAGDTQYF,TGTGCCAGCAGCTTAGTAGCGGGAGATACGCAGTATTTT
TRBJ2-1,.,TRBV29-1,.,CSVENPRGEQFF,TGCAGCGTTGAAAACCCTAGAGGGGAGCAGTTCTTC
TRBJ2-5,TRBD1,TRBV6-1,many,CASRRWTGGETQYF,TGTGCCAGCAGGCGGTGGACAGGTGGAGAGACCCAGTACTTC
TRBJ2-7,.,TRBV3-1,.,CASSQAGAYEQYF,TGTGCCAGCAGCCAAGCAGGGGCCTACGAGCAGTACTTC
TRBJ2-3,TRBD2,TRBV12-3/TRBV12-4,many,CASSLAGGRFWTQYF,TGTGCCAGCAGTTTAGCGGGAGGGCGGTTTTGGACGCAGTATTTT
TRBJ2-7,.,TRBV6-2/TRBV6-3,many,CASSAGGAGNYEQYF,TGTGCCAGCAGTGCCGGGGGCGCCGGGAACTACGAGCAGTACTTC
TRBJ2-1,TRBD2,TRBV7-3,.,CASSPPGGAGVLFF,TGTGCCAGCAGCCCCCCGGGAGGGGCGGGAGTTTTGTTCTTC
TRBJ2-5,.,TRBV28,many,CASRDNKETQYF,TGTGCCAGCAGGGACAATAAAGAGACCCAGTACTTC
TRBJ2-1,TRBD2,TRBV28,many,CASNPPAGGLNEQFF,TGTGCCAGCAACCCCCCGGCGGGAGGGTTGAATGAGCAGTTCTTC
TRBJ1-5,TRBD1,TRBV10-3,.,CAISDQGAGSNQPQHF,TGTGCCATCAGCGATCAGGGGGCGGGCAGCAATCAGCCCCAGCATTTT
TRBJ2-5,.,TRBV20-1,.,CSASGDPSETQYF,TGCAGTGCTAGTGGGGACCCCTCAGAGACCCAGTACTTC
TRBJ1-5,TRBD1,TRBV27,few,CASKRGLGNQPQHF,TGTGCCTCGAAAAGGGGGCTTGGCAATCAGCCCCAGCATTTT
TRBJ2-4,TRBD1,TRBV30,once,CAGQAVDIQYF,TGTGCCGGACAGGCTGTGGACATTCAGTACTTC
TRBJ2-7,.,TRBV9,.,CASTGHPYEQYF,TGTGCCAGCACAGGTCACCCCTACGAGCAGTACTTC
TRBJ2-3,.,TRBV6-1,many,CASSRRQVRDTQYF,TGTGCCAGCAGTCGCCGACAGGTTCGAGATACGCAGTATTTT
TRBJ2-6,.,TRBV20-1,.,CSARVPPGANVLTF,TGCAGTGCTAGAGTCCCGCCGGGGGCCAACGTCCTGACTTTC